A selection of T cell receptor beta chains follows, all from one sample in a study of blood T cell repertoires in COVID-19. The data were produced by immunoSEQ multiplex PCR, yet TCRdb's version contains in-frame clones alone and is incomplete. Altogether fewer than 350,000 clones are present, roughly nine tenths being singletons, with the ten largest covering around 3.9%. The sample consisted of peripheral blood. These receptors were collected from a woman aged 55-70 years with COVID-19, enrolled during active disease. The CDR3 runs from the conserved cysteine through the conserved F or W. Each record gives: J gene, D gene, clone size, V gene, CDR3 length, CDR3 protein, CDR3 DNA. A D gene is named only where the DNA matches it firmly. Size is stated for part of the rows, as once, few or many counts, or as a class when the clone is expanded.

>TRBJ2-7|-|-|TRBV5-1|15
CASSEGSGVSYEQYF
TGCGCCAGCAGCGAGGGCTCCGGGGTATCCTACGAGCAGTACTTC
>TRBJ2-5|TRBD1|-|TRBV18|13
CASSQGAQETQYF
TGTGCCAGCTCCCAGGGGGCTCAAGAGACCCAGTACTTC
>TRBJ1-5|-|-|TRBV19|14
CASSIQDSNQPQHF
TGTGCCAGTAGTATCCAGGATAGCAATCAGCCCCAGCATTTT
>TRBJ2-1|TRBD2|-|TRBV4-1|16
CASSQEPSGGLNEQFF
TGCGCCAGCAGCCAAGAGCCTAGCGGGGGGCTGAATGAGCAGTTCTTC
>TRBJ1-2|TRBD1|once|TRBV4-1|15
CASSQATGQNYGYTF
TGCGCCAGCAGCCAAGCTACGGGACAGAACTATGGCTACACCTTC
>TRBJ1-2|TRBD1|-|TRBV7-9|15
CASSRPGTGNYGYTF
TGTGCCAGCAGCCGTCCCGGGACAGGAAACTATGGCTACACCTTC
>TRBJ2-7|TRBD2|-|TRBV5-1|16
CASSLLAGGPSYEQYF
TGCGCCAGCAGCTTGCTAGCGGGGGGGCCCTCCTACGAGCAGTACTTC
>TRBJ1-3|-|-|TRBV24-1|15
CATSDSGSSGNTIYF
TGTGCCACCAGTGATTCCGGGAGCTCTGGAAACACCATATATTTT
>TRBJ1-2|TRBD1|-|TRBV5-5|18
CASIEPHPNRDSPRGYTF
TGTGCCAGCATCGAACCCCATCCGAACCGGGACAGCCCTCGTGGCTACACCTTC
>TRBJ2-5|-|-|TRBV5-1|16
CASSILSRGTQETQYF
TGCGCCAGCAGCATACTAAGCAGGGGCACCCAAGAGACCCAGTACTTC
>TRBJ2-7|-|-|TRBV7-8|15
CASSRRASNPYEQYF
TGTGCCAGCAGCCGCAGGGCCTCTAACCCCTACGAGCAGTACTTC
>TRBJ2-7|-|once|TRBV7-8|15
CASSDTSTGSHEQYF
TGTGCCAGCAGCGATACCTCTACAGGGTCCCACGAGCAGTACTTC
>TRBJ2-5|TRBD2|-|TRBV6-6|14
CATNGRGPQETQYF
TGTGCCACCAACGGGAGGGGCCCCCAAGAGACCCAGTACTTC
>TRBJ1-1|-|-|TRBV5-1|14
CASSLQGGNTEAFF
TGCGCCAGCAGCTTGCAGGGTGGGAACACTGAAGCTTTCTTT
>TRBJ1-1|TRBD1|-|TRBV6-5|14
CASSQRTGTLEAFF
TGTGCCAGCAGCCAACGGACAGGGACCCTTGAAGCTTTCTTT
>TRBJ2-5|TRBD1|-|TRBV5-4|15
CASSLGLDRGFTQYF
TGTGCCAGCAGCTTAGGCTTGGACAGGGGTTTCACCCAGTACTTC